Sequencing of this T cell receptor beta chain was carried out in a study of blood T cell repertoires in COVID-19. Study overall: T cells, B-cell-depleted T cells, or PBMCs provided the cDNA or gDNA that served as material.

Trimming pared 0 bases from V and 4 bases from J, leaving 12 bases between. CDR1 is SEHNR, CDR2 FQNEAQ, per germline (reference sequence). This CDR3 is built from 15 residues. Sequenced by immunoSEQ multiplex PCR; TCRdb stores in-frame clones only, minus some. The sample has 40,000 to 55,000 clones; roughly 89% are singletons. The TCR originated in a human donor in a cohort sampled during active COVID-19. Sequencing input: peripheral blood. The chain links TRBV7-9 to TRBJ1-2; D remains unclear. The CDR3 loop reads CASSLAGPVGYGYTF. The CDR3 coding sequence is TGTGCCAGCAGCTTAGCGGGCCCGGTTGGCTATGGCTACACCTTC.